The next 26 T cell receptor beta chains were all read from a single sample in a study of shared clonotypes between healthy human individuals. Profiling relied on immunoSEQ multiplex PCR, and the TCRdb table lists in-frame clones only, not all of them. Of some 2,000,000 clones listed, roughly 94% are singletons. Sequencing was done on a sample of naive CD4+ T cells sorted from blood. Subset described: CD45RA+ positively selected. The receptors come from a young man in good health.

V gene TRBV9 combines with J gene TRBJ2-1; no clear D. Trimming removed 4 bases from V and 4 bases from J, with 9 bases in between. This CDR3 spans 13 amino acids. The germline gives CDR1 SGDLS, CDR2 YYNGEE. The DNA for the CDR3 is TGTGCCAGCAGCACGGACCTTTACAATGAGCAGTTCTTC. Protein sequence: CASSTDLYNEQFF.

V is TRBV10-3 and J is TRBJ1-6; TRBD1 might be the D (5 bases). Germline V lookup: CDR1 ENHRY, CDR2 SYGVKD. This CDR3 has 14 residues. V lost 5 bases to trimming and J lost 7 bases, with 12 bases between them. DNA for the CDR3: TGTGCCATCAGTACGGGGCTCGTAAATTCACCCCTCCACTTT. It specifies CAISTGLVNSPLHF.

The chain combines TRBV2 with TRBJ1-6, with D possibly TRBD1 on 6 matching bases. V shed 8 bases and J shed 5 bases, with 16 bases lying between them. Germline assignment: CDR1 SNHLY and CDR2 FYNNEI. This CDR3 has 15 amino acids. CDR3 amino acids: CASHTGTPNNSPLHF. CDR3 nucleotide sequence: TGTGCCAGCCATACCGGGACACCAAATAATTCACCCCTCCACTTT.

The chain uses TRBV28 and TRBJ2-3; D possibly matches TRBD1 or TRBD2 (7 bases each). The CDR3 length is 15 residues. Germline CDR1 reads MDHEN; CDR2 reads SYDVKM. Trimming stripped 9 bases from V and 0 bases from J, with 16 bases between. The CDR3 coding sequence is TGTGCCAGTTGGGAGGGGGCTGTTAGCACAGATACGCAGTATTTT. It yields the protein CASWEGAVSTDTQYF.

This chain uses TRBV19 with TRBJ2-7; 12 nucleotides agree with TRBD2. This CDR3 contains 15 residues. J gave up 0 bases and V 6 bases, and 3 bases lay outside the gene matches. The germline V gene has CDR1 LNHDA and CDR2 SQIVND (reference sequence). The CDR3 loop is CASRRTSGDSYEQYF. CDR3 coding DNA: TGTGCCAGTAGGAGGACTAGCGGGGACTCCTACGAGCAGTACTTC.

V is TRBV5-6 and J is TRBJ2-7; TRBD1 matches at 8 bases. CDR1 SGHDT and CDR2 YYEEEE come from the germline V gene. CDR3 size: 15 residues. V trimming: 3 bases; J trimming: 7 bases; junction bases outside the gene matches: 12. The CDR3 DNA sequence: TGTGCCAGCAGCTACCGGGACAGGCCGTGGGGGGAGCAGTACTTC. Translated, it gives CASSYRDRPWGEQYF. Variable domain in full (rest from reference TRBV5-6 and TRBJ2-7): DAGVTQSPTHLIKTRGQQVTLRCSPKSGHDTVSWYQQALGQGPQFIFQYYEEEERQRGNFPDRFSGHQFPNYSSELNVNALLLGDSALYLCASSYRDRPWGEQYFGPGTRLTVT.

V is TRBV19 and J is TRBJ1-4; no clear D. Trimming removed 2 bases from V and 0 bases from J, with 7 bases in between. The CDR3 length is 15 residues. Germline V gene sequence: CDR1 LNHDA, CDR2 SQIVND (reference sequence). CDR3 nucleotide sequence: TGTGCCAGTAGTATATTTTCAACAACTAATGAAAAACTGTTTTTT. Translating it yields CASSIFSTTNEKLFF. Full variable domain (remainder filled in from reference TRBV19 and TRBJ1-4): DGGITQSPKYLFRKEGQNVTLSCEQNLNHDAMYWYRQDPGQGLRLIYYSQIVNDFQKGDIAEGYSVSREKKESFPLTVTSAQKNPTAFYLCASSIFSTTNEKLFFGSGTQLSVL.

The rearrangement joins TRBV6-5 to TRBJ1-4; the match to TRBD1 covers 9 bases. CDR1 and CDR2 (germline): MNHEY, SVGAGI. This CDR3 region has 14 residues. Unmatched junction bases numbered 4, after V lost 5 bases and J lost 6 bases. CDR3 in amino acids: CASSTGGWDEKLFF. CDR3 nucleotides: TGTGCCAGCAGTACAGGGGGCTGGGATGAAAAACTGTTTTTT.

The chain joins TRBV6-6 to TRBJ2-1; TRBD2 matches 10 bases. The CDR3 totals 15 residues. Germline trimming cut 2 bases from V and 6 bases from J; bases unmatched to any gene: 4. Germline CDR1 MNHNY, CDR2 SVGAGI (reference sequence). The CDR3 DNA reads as TGTGCCAGCAGTTACGAACTAGCGGGACTCAATGAGCAGTTCTTC. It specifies CASSYELAGLNEQFF.

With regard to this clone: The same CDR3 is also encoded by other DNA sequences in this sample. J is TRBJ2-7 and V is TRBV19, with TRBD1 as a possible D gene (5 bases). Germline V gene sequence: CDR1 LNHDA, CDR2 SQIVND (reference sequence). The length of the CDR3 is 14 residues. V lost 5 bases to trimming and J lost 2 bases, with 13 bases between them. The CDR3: CASSRTGGPYEQYF. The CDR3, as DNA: TGTGCCAGTAGTCGAACAGGTGGGCCCTACGAGCAGTACTTC.

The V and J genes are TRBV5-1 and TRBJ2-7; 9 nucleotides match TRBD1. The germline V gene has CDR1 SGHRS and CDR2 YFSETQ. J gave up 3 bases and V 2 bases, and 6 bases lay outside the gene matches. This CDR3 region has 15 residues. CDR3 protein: CASSFTGGGIYEQYF. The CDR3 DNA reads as TGCGCCAGCAGCTTCACAGGGGGCGGTATCTACGAGCAGTACTTC.

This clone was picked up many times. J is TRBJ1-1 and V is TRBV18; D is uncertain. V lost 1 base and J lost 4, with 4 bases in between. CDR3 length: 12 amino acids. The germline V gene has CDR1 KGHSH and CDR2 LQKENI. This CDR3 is CASSPLRTEAFF. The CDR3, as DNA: TGTGCCAGCTCACCACTTCGCACTGAAGCTTTCTTT.

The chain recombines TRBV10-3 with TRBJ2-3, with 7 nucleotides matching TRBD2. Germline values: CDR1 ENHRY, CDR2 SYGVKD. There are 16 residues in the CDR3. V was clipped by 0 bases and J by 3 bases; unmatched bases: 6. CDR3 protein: CAISESYGLETDTQYF. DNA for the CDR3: TGTGCCATCAGTGAGTCGTATGGACTAGAGACAGATACGCAGTATTTT.

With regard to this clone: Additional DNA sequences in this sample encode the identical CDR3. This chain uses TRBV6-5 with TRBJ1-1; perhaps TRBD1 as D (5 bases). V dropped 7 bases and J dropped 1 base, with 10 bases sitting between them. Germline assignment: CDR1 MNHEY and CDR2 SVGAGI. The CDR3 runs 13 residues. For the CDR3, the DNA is TGTGCCAGCACGAGGCAGGGGAACACTGAAGCTTTCTTT. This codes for CASTRQGNTEAFF.

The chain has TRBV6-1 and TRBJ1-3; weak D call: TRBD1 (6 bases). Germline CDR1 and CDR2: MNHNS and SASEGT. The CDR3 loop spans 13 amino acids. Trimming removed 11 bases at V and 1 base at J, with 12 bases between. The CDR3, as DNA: TGTGCCCACCGGGACAAATCTGGAAACACCATATATTTT. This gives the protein CAHRDKSGNTIYF.

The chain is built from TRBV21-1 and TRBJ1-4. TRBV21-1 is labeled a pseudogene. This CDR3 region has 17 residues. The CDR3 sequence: CASSMVRGRPSNEKLFF. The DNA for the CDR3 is TGTGCCAGCAGCATGGTGCGGGGGCGCCCATCTAATGAAAAACTGTTTTTT.

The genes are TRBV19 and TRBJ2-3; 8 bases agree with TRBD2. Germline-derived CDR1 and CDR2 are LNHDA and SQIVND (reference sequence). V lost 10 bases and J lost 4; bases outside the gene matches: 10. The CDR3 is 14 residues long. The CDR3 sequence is CATHPGGQADTQYF. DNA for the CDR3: TGTGCCACCCATCCGGGGGGGCAGGCAGATACGCAGTATTTT.

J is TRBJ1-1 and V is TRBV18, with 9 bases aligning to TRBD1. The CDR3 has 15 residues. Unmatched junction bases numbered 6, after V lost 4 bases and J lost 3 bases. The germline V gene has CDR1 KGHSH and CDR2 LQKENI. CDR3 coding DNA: TGTGCCAGCTCACTTGGACAGGGGATGGACACTGAAGCTTTCTTT. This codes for CASSLGQGMDTEAFF.

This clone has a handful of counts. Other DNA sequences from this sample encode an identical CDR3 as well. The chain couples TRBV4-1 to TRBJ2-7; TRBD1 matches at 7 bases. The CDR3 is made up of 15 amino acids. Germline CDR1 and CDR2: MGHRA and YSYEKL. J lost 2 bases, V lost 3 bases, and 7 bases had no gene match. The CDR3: CASSQAGTAPYEQYF. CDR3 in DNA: TGCGCCAGCAGCCAGGCCGGGACAGCCCCCTACGAGCAGTACTTC.

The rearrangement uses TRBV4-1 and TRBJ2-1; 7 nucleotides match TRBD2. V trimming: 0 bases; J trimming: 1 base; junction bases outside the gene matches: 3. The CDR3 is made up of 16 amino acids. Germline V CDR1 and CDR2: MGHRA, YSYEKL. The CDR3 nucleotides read TGCGCCAGCAGCCAAGACCAGGGAGGGTCCTACAATGAGCAGTTCTTC. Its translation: CASSQDQGGSYNEQFF.

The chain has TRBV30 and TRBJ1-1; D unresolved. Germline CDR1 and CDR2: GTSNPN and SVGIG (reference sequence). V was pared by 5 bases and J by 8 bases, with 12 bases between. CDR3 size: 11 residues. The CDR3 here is CAWGFQREAFF. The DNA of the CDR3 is TGTGCCTGGGGTTTTCAGCGAGAAGCTTTCTTT.

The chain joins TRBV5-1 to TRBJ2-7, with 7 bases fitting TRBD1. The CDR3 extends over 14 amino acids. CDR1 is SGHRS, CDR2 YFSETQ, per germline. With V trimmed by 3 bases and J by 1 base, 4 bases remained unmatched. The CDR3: CASSYGQASYEQYF. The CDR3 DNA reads TGCGCCAGCAGCTACGGACAGGCGTCCTACGAGCAGTACTTC.

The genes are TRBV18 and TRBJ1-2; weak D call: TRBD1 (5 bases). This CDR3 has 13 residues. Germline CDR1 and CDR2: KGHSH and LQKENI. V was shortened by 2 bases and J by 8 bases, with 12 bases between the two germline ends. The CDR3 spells CASSPGRAEGYTF. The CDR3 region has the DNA TGTGCCAGCTCACCAGGCAGGGCGGAAGGCTACACCTTC.

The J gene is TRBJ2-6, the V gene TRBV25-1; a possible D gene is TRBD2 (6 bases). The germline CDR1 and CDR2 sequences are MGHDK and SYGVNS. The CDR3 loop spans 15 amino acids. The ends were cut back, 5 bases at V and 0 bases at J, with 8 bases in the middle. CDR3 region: CASSRGISGANVLTF. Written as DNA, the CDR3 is TGTGCCAGCAGTCGCGGGATCTCTGGGGCCAACGTCCTGACTTTC.

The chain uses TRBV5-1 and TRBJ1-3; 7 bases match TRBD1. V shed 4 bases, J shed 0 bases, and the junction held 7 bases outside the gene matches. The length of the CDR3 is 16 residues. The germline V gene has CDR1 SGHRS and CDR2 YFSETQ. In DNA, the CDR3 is TGCGCCAGCAGCCCTGGACAGGCAAGCTCTGGAAACACCATATATTTT. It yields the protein CASSPGQASSGNTIYF.

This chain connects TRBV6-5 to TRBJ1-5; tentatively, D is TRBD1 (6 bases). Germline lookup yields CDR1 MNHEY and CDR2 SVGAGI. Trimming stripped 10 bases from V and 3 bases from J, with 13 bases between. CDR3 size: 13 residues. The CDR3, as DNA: TGTGCCACGGGGAGGGGGTTCAATCAGCCCCAGCATTTT. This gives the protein CATGRGFNQPQHF.